This TCR beta chain was recorded in a study of CD8 T cells in ankylosing spondylitis. Study-wide results and limits: Those disease-linked clones were CD8+; they were also relatively rare in peripheral blood. Within matched ankylosing spondylitis synovial fluid, disease-linked clones were reportedly significantly enriched. A motif of 8 or 9 highly homologous TCR beta variants was seen as apparently characteristic of ankylosing spondylitis blood.

This clonotype showed up many times. Its antigen is not identified. It was by quantitative 5'-RACE with molecular barcodes that TCR beta libraries were made. In TCRdb, the 5' RACE reads were re-called with MiXCR into one record per CDR3 protein. The table lists 150,000 to 200,000 distinct CDR3 sequences, approximately 12% of them singletons. The CDR3 has 14 residues. The V segment lost 5 bases and the J segment 1 base; nucleotides outside the gene matches: 7. The germline CDR1 and CDR2 sequences are DFQATT and SNEGSKA (reference sequence). This TCR derives from a female donor with ankylosing spondylitis or in good health (not recorded which). Sequencing was done on a sample of blood, either unsorted or a sorted T cell fraction (not recorded which). The chain employs TRBV20-1 and TRBJ1-1, with 7 bases that match TRBD1. The CDR3 DNA reads as TGCAGTGCTGAAACAGGGGCGGGGAACACTGAAGCTTTCTTT. Translated: CSAETGAGNTEAFF.